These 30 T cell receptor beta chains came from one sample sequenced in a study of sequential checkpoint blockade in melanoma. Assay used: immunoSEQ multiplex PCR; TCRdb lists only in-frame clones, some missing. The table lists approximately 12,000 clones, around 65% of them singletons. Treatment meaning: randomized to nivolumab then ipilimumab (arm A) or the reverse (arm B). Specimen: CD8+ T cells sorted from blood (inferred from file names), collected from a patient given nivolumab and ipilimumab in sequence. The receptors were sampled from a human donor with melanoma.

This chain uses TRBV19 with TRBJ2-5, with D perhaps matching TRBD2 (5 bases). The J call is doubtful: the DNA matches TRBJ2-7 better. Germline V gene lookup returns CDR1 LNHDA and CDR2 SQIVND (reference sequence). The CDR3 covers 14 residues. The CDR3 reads CASSIYERSYEQYF. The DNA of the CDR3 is TGTGCCAGTAGTATATATGAGCGGAGCTACGAGCAGTACTTC.

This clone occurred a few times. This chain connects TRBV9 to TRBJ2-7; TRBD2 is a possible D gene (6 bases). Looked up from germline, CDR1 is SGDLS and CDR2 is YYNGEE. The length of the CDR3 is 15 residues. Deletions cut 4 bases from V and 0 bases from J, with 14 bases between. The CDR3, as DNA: TGTGCCAGCAGCCCGAACGCGGGGAACTCCTACGAGCAGTACTTC. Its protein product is CASSPNAGNSYEQYF.

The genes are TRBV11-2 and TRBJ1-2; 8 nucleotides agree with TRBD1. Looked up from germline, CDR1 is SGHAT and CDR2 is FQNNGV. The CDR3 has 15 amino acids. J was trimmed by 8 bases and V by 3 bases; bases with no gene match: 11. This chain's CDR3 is CASSLAGTGLEGYTF. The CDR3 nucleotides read TGTGCCAGCAGCTTGGCCGGGACAGGATTAGAGGGCTACACCTTC.

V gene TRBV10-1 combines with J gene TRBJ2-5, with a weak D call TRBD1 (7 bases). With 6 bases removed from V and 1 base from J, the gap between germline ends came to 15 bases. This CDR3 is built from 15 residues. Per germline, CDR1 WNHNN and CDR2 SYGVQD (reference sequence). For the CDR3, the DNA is TGCGCCAGCAGGAATAGCAGGGGGGCCCAAGAGACCCAGTACTTC. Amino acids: CASRNSRGAQETQYF.

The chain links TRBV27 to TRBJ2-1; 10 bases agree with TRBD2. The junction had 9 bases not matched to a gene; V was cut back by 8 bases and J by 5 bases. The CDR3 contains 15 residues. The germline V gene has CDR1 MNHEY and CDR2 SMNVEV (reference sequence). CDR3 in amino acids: CASRGGLATNNEQFF. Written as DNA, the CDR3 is TGTGCCAGCCGTGGGGGACTAGCGACCAACAATGAGCAGTTCTTC.

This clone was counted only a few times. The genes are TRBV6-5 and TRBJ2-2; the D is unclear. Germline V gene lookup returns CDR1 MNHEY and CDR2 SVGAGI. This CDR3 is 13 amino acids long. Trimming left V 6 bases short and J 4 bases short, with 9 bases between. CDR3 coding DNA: TGTGCCAGCAGGGCCTCAACCACCGGGGAGCTGTTTTTT. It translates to CASRASTTGELFF.

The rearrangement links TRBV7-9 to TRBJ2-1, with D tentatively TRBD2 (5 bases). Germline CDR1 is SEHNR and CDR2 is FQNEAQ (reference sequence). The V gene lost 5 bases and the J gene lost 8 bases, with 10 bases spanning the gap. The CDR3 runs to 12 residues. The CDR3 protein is CASSTDGDEQFF. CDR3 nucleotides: TGTGCCAGCAGCACGGACGGGGATGAGCAGTTCTTC.

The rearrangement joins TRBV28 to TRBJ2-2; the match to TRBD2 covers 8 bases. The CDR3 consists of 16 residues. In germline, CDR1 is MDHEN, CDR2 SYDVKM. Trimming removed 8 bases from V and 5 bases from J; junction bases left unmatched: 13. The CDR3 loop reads CASEGDSGSSTGELFF. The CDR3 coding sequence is TGTGCCAGCGAGGGTGACAGCGGGAGTAGTACCGGGGAGCTGTTTTTT.

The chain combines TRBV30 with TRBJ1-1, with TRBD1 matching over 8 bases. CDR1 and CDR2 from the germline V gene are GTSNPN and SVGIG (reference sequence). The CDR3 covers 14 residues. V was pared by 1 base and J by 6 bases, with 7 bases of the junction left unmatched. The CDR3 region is CAWSAQGGRAEAFF. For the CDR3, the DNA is TGTGCCTGGAGTGCACAGGGGGGACGGGCTGAAGCTTTCTTT.

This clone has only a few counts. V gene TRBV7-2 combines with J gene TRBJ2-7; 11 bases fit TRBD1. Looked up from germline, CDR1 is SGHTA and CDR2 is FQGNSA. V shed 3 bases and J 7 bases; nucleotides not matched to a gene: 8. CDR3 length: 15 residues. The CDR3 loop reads CASSFRGQGAEEQYF. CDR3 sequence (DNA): TGTGCCAGCAGCTTCCGAGGACAGGGGGCGGAAGAGCAGTACTTC.

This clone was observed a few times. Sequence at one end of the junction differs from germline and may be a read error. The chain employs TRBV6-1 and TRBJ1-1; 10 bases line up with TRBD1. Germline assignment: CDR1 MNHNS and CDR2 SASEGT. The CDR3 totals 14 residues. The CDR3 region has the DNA TGCGAAAGCCGGGACAGGGGCTACAAAACTGAAGCTTTCTTT. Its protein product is CESRDRGYKTEAFF.

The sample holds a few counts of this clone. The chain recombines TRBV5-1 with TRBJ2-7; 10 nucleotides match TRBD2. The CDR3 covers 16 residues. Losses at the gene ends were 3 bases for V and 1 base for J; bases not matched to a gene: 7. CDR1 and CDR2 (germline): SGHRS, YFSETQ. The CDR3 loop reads CASSWAAGGPSYEQYF. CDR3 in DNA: TGCGCCAGCAGCTGGGCAGCGGGGGGGCCTTCCTACGAGCAGTACTTC.

CDR3 nucleotide sequence: TGTGCCAGCAGTTTAATTAGCGGGAGATATATAGATACGCAGTATTTT. Amino acids: CASSLISGRYIDTQYF. This chain uses TRBV27 with TRBJ2-3; 9 bases match TRBD2. The CDR3 loop spans 16 amino acids. Germline V CDR1 and CDR2: MNHEY, SMNVEV (reference sequence). The trim removed 2 bases at V and 5 bases at J, leaving 8 bases unmatched.

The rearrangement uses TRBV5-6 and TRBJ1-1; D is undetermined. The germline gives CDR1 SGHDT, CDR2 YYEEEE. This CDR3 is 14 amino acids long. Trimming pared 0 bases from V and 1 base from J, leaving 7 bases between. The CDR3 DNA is TGTGCCAGCAGCTTGGCAGCAGGGAACACTGAAGCTTTCTTT. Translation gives CASSLAAGNTEAFF.

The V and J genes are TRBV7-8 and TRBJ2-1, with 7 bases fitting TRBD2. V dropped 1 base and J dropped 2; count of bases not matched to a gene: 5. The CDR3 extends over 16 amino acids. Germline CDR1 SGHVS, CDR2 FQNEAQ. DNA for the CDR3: TGTGCCAGCAGCTTAGTTTATGGGGGGGCCTACAATGAGCAGTTCTTC. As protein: CASSLVYGGAYNEQFF.

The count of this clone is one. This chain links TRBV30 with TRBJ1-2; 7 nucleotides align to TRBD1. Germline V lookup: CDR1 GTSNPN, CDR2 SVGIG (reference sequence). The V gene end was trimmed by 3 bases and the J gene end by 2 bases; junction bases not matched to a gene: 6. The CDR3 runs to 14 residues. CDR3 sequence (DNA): TGTGCCTGGAGCGCAGGGGGTTGGAACTATGGCTACACCTTC. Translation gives CAWSAGGWNYGYTF. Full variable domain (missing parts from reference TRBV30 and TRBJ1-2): SQTIHQWPATLVQPVGSPLSLECTVEGTSNPNLYWYRQAAGRGLQLLFYSVGIGQISSEVPQNLSASRPQDRQFILSSKKLLLSDSGFYLCAWSAGGWNYGYTFGSGTRLTVV.

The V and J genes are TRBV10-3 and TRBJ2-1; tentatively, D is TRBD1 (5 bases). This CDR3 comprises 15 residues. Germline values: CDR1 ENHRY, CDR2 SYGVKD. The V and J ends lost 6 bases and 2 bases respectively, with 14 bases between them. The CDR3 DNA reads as TGTGCCATCAGCCCAGACAGTTCCACCTACAATGAGCAGTTCTTC. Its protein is CAISPDSSTYNEQFF.

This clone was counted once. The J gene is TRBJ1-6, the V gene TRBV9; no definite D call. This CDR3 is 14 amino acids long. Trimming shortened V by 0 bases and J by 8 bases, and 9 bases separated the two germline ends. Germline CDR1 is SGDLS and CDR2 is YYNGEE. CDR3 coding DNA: TGTGCCAGCAGCGTAGGACCCGGGGATTCACCCCTCCACTTT. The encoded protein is CASSVGPGDSPLHF.

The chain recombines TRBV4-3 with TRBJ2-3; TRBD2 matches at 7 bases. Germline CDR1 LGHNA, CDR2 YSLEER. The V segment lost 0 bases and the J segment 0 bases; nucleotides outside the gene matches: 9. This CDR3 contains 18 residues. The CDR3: CASSQEWASGSSTDTQYF. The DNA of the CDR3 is TGCGCCAGCAGCCAAGAGTGGGCTAGCGGATCTAGCACAGATACGCAGTATTTT.

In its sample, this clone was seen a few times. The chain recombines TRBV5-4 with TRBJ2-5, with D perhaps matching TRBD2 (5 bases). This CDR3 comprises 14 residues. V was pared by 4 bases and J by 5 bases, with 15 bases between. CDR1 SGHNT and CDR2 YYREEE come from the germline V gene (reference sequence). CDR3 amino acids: CASSQAAPGETQYF. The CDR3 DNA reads TGTGCCAGCAGCCAAGCCGCCCCGGGGGAGACCCAGTACTTC. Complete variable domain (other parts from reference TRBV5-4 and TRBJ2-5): ETGVTQSPTHLIKTRGQQVTLRCSSQSGHNTVSWYQQALGQGPQFIFQYYREEENGRGNFPPRFSGLQFPNYSSELNVNALELDDSALYLCASSQAAPGETQYFGPGTRLLVL.

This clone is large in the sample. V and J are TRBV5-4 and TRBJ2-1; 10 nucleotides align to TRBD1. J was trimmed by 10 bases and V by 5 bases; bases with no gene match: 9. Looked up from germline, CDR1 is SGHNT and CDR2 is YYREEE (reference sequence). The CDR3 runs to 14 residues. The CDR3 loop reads CASSFGTGVSEQFF. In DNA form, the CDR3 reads TGTGCCAGCAGTTTCGGGACAGGGGTAAGCGAGCAGTTCTTC.

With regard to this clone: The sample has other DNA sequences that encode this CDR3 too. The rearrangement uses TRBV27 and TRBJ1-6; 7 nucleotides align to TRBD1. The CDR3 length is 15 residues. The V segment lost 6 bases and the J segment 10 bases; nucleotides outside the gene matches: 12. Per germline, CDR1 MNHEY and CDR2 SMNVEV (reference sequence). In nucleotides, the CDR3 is TGTGCCAGCAGAACTCTATTAGGGGGCGCATCACCCCTCCACTTT. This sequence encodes CASRTLLGGASPLHF.

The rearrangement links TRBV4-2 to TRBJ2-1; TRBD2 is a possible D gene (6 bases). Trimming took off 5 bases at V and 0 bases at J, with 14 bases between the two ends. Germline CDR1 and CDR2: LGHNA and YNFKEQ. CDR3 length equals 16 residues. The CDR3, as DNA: TGTGCCAGCAGCTCGTATAGCGGACGCTCCTACAATGAGCAGTTCTTC. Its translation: CASSSYSGRSYNEQFF.

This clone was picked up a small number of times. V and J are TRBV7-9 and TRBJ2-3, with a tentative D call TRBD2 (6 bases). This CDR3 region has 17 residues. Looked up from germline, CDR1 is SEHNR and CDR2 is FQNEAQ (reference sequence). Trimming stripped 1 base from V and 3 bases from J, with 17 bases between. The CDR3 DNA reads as TGTGCCAGCAGCTTAGACATAGGGACTTTCTCTACAGATACGCAGTATTTT. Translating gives CASSLDIGTFSTDTQYF.

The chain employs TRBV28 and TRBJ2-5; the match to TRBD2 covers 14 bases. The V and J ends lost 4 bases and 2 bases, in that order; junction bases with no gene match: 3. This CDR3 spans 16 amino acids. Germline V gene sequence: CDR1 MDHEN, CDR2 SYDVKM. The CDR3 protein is CASSWGLAGDQETQYF. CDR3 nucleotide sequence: TGTGCCAGCAGTTGGGGACTAGCGGGAGATCAAGAGACCCAGTACTTC.

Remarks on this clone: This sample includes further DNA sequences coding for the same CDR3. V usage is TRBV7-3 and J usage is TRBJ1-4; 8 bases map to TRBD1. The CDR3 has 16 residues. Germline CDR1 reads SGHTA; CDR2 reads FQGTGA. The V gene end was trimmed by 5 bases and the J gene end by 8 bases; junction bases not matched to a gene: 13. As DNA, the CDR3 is TGTGCCAGCAGCCCATCAGACAGGGGAGGACGGGAAAAACTGTTTTTT. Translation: CASSPSDRGGREKLFF.

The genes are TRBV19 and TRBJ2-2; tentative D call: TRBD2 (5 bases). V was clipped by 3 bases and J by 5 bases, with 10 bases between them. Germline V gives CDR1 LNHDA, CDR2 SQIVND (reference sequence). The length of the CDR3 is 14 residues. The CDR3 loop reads CASSIFEGTGELFF. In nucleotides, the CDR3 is TGTGCCAGTAGTATTTTTGAGGGAACCGGGGAGCTGTTTTTT.

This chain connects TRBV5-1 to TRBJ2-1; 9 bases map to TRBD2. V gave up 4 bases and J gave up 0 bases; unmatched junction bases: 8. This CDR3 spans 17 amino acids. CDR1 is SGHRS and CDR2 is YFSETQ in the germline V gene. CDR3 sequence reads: CASSREASGASYNEQFF. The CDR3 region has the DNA TGCGCCAGCAGCCGAGAGGCTAGCGGGGCCTCCTACAATGAGCAGTTCTTC. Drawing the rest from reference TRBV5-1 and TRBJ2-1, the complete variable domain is KAGVTQTPRYLIKTRGQQVTLSCSPISGHRSVSWYQQTPGQGLQFLFEYFSETQRNKGNFPGRFSGRQFSNSRSEMNVSTLELGDSALYLCASSREASGASYNEQFFGPGTRLTVL.

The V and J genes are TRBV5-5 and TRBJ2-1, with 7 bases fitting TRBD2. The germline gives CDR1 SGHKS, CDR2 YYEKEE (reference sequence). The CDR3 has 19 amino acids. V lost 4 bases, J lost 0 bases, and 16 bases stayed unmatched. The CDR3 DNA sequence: TGTGCCAGCAGCCCCCGGGGCCTAGCGGAACTGAGCTCCTACAATGAGCAGTTCTTC. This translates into CASSPRGLAELSSYNEQFF.

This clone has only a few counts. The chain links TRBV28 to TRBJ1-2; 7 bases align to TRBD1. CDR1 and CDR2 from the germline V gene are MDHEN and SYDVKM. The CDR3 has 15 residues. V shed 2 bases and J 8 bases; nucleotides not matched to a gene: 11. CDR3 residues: CASSLQGVARRGYTF. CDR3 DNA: TGTGCCAGCAGTTTACAGGGGGTTGCTAGAAGGGGCTACACCTTC.